Sequencing of this T cell receptor (beta chain) was carried out in a study of cytomegalovirus exposure and HLA in healthy donors. Whole-study findings and limits: The availability of immune exposure information extended only to CMV serostatus. Analysis was carried out at a later point, and it linked a missense DCLRE1C variant to TCR beta V- and J-gene trimming. Some TCR beta chains (164 of them) were listed as cytomegalovirus-associated.

This CDR3 is built from 14 residues. V dropped 0 bases and J dropped 0 bases, with 5 bases sitting between them. Germline lookup yields CDR1 MNHNY and CDR2 SVGAGI (reference sequence). Primers: 60 Vbeta forward and 13 Jbeta reverse. The repertoire was sequenced with immunoSEQ multiplex PCR; TCRdb's copy has only in-frame clones and lacks some. The top ten hold roughly 13% of the sample, which has 150,000 to 200,000 clones, around 79% seen once. In regard to this clone: What it binds is unknown. The conserved phenylalanine or tryptophan is not found at the CDR3 terminus, so this likely reflects a read error.

Sample: PBMCs. This sequence joins TRBV6-6 and TRBJ1-2; D is uncertain. This TCR derives from a man aged 50 to 59 in good health and CMV-seropositive. CDR3 bases: TGTGCCAGCAGTTACTCGGGGACTAACTATGGCTACACCCTC. Its protein product is CASSYSGTNYGYTL.